These T cell receptor beta chains were read from a single sample in a study of PD-1 blockade in classical Hodgkin lymphoma. Clones were sequenced by immunoSEQ multiplex PCR, and TCRdb holds only the in-frame ones, with some missing. The table has about 12,000 clones, 85% to 90% seen once. The source was CD4+ T cells from blood, collected at baseline. The receptors stem from a human donor with classical Hodgkin lymphoma. The CDR3 runs from the conserved cysteine through the conserved F or W. The order of the fields is D gene, clone size, V gene, J gene, CDR3 DNA, CDR3 protein. The D gene is left open where the match is weak. Clone size is stated in some rows and not others, as once, few, many or a class when expanded.

D: NA
size: NA
V: TRBV6-1
J: TRBJ2-5
DNA: TGTGCCAGCAGTGGACGGGGGGCTACAGAGACCCAGTACTTC
CDR3: CASSGRGATETQYF

D: NA
size: NA
V: TRBV7-2
J: TRBJ2-3
DNA: TGTGCCAGCAGCTTAGCTGGGTCGGGGTTTGGATCAGATACGCAGTATTTT
CDR3: CASSLAGSGFGSDTQYF

D: NA
size: NA
V: TRBV15
J: TRBJ1-4
DNA: TGTGCCACCAGCAGTCGATCCGGCGGGTATGAAAAACTGTTTTTT
CDR3: CATSSRSGGYEKLFF

D: NA
size: NA
V: TRBV4-1
J: TRBJ1-2
DNA: TGCGCCAGCAGCCAAGAAACGAGGAACTATGGCTACACCTTC
CDR3: CASSQETRNYGYTF

D: NA
size: NA
V: TRBV5-1
J: TRBJ2-5
DNA: TGCGCCAGCAGCTTGGGGGGGCTCCGGGAGACCCAGTACTTC
CDR3: CASSLGGLRETQYF

D: NA
size: NA
V: TRBV5-4
J: TRBJ2-7
DNA: TGTGCCAGCAGTTTTGACAGTCTGCCGATTGACGAGCAGTACTTC
CDR3: CASSFDSLPIDEQYF

D: TRBD2
size: once
V: TRBV18
J: TRBJ2-3
DNA: TGTGCCAGCTCACCAAATCGGACTAGCAAGCGCGCAGATACGCAGTATTTT
CDR3: CASSPNRTSKRADTQYF

D: TRBD2
size: NA
V: TRBV11-2
J: TRBJ2-5
DNA: TGTGCCAGCAGCTTAGATCGTCTCGGGAGGGCCTGGGAGACCCAGTACTTC
CDR3: CASSLDRLGRAWETQYF

D: NA
size: NA
V: TRBV6-1
J: TRBJ1-6
DNA: TGTGCCAGCAGTGAAGCCGGGACGGGGAATTCACCCCTCCACTTT
CDR3: CASSEAGTGNSPLHF

D: NA
size: NA
V: TRBV28
J: TRBJ2-3
DNA: TGTGCCAGCACCGGGGCTAGCGCTCGCGGTACGCAGTATTTT
CDR3: CASTGASARGTQYF

D: TRBD1
size: few
V: TRBV20-1
J: TRBJ1-5
DNA: TGCAGTGCTCACAGGGGATCCGGAAGGCATTTT
CDR3: CSAHRGSGRHF

D: TRBD1
size: NA
V: TRBV30
J: TRBJ1-6
DNA: TGTGCCTGGAGTCAGGACAGGGCTACCTATAATTCACCCCTCCACTTT
CDR3: CAWSQDRATYNSPLHF

D: TRBD1
size: once
V: TRBV29-1
J: TRBJ2-7
DNA: TGCAGCGTTGAAGGGGGGGACAGGGCCTACGAGCAGTACTTC
CDR3: CSVEGGDRAYEQYF

D: TRBD2
size: NA
V: TRBV5-6
J: TRBJ2-7
DNA: TGTGCCAGCAGCTTGGAACTAGCGGGAGTGACTACCTACGAGCAGTACTTC
CDR3: CASSLELAGVTTYEQYF

D: NA
size: NA
V: TRBV7-3
J: TRBJ1-1
DNA: TGTGCCAGCAGCCAACTGGCCGGGAACACTGAAGCTTTCTTT
CDR3: CASSQLAGNTEAFF

D: NA
size: NA
V: TRBV5-4
J: TRBJ2-1
DNA: TGTGCCAGCAGCTTCTACCCCTATGAGCAGTTCTTC
CDR3: CASSFYPYEQFF

D: NA
size: NA
V: TRBV28
J: TRBJ2-5
DNA: TGTGCCAGCAGTAGTCCGGCTACCCAGTACTTC
CDR3: CASSSPATQYF

D: NA
size: NA
V: TRBV7-7
J: TRBJ2-7
DNA: TGTGCTAGCAGCTTAGCGCAAGGGTACGAGCAGTACTTC
CDR3: CASSLAQGYEQYF

D: NA
size: NA
V: TRBV10-3
J: TRBJ2-2
DNA: TGTGCCATCAGCCCGTCCGAGGGGTGGACCGGGGAGCTGTTTTTT
CDR3: CAISPSEGWTGELFF

D: TRBD1
size: NA
V: TRBV19
J: TRBJ2-5
DNA: TGTGCCAGTAGCAAGGGACAGCAAGAGACCCAGTACTTC
CDR3: CASSKGQQETQYF

D: NA
size: few
V: TRBV6-1
J: TRBJ2-2
DNA: TGTGCCAGCAGCGATTGGGCAGCTTACACCGGGGAGCTGTTTTTT
CDR3: CASSDWAAYTGELFF

D: NA
size: few
V: TRBV30
J: TRBJ1-5
DNA: TGTGCCTGGAGTGATCGTCCCAATCAGCCCCAGCATTTT
CDR3: CAWSDRPNQPQHF

D: TRBD2
size: NA
V: TRBV5-8
J: TRBJ2-7
DNA: TGTGCCTCTGGCCGGAACCCTCTAGCGGGATTGACCTACGAGCAGTACTTC
CDR3: CASGRNPLAGLTYEQYF

D: NA
size: NA
V: TRBV4-2
J: TRBJ2-7
DNA: TGTGCCAGCAGCCAAGAGGGAGGGGGAAAAGAGCAGTACTTC
CDR3: CASSQEGGGKEQYF

D: NA
size: NA
V: TRBV16
J: TRBJ2-1
DNA: TGTGCCAGCAGCCACATTCGGTACAATGAGCAGTTCTTC
CDR3: CASSHIRYNEQFF

D: TRBD2
size: NA
V: TRBV28
J: TRBJ2-1
DNA: TGTGCCAGCAGTTTATCCGGACTAGCGGGAGGCAATGAGCAGTTCTTC
CDR3: CASSLSGLAGGNEQFF

D: NA
size: NA
V: TRBV9
J: TRBJ2-1
DNA: TGTGCCAGCAGCCCACAAAACACCAGGGGCAAAAGCTCCTACAATGAGCAGTTCTTC
CDR3: CASSPQNTRGKSSYNEQFF

D: NA
size: NA
V: TRBV6-6
J: TRBJ2-3
DNA: TGTGCCAGCAGTTCCGGTCTACGTACAGATACGCAGTATTTT
CDR3: CASSSGLRTDTQYF

D: NA
size: NA
V: TRBV14
J: TRBJ2-2
DNA: TGTGCCAGCAGCCGTGGTAGCCCCGGGGAGCTGTTTTTT
CDR3: CASSRGSPGELFF

D: NA
size: NA
V: TRBV28
J: TRBJ2-7
DNA: TGTGCCAGCAGTTTACTTGGGCACGAGCAGTACTTC
CDR3: CASSLLGHEQYF

D: NA
size: few
V: TRBV28
J: TRBJ1-5
DNA: TGTGCCAGCAGCTTATCAGCGGACAGTCGGGTTAATCAGCCCCAGCATTTT
CDR3: CASSLSADSRVNQPQHF

D: NA
size: NA
V: TRBV7-2
J: TRBJ2-7
DNA: TGTGCCAGCAGCTCCCCAAATGACTCCGAGCAGTACTTC
CDR3: CASSSPNDSEQYF

D: NA
size: once
V: TRBV28
J: TRBJ1-1
DNA: TGTGCCAGCAGTTCCCCGGGACGAGGTATTATGAACACTGAAGCTTTCTTT
CDR3: CASSSPGRGIMNTEAFF

D: NA
size: once
V: TRBV18
J: TRBJ2-2
DNA: TGTGCCAGCTCACCAAGAGACGGATACACCGGGGAGCTGTTTTTT
CDR3: CASSPRDGYTGELFF

D: TRBD1
size: NA
V: TRBV2
J: TRBJ1-4
DNA: TGTGCCAGCATCCAGGGGGCCGGGAATGAAAAACTGTTTTTT
CDR3: CASIQGAGNEKLFF

D: TRBD2
size: NA
V: TRBV5-4
J: TRBJ2-7
DNA: TGTGCCAGCAGCTTGGGGGAGGGGTACGAGCAGTACTTC
CDR3: CASSLGEGYEQYF

D: TRBD2
size: NA
V: TRBV5-4
J: TRBJ2-1
DNA: TGTGCCAGCAGCTTCCCACTTGCGGGGGGCTACAATGAGCAGTTCTTC
CDR3: CASSFPLAGGYNEQFF

D: TRBD1
size: NA
V: TRBV6-6
J: TRBJ2-7
DNA: TGTGCCAGCAGTTACGGGACAGGGATCGCCTACGAGCAGTACTTC
CDR3: CASSYGTGIAYEQYF

D: TRBD1
size: NA
V: TRBV28
J: TRBJ1-2
DNA: TGTGCCAGCAGTCCCCCGGGACAGGGGTGGGATGGCTACACCTTC
CDR3: CASSPPGQGWDGYTF

D: TRBD2
size: NA
V: TRBV2
J: TRBJ2-7
DNA: TGTGCCAGCAGTGTTTGGGGGGGAAACTACGAGCAGTACTTC
CDR3: CASSVWGGNYEQYF

D: NA
size: few
V: TRBV7-9
J: TRBJ1-2
DNA: TGTGCCAGCAGCCCGATAGGACAGATCTATGGCTACACCTTC
CDR3: CASSPIGQIYGYTF

D: NA
size: NA
V: TRBV19
J: TRBJ2-1
DNA: TGTGCCAGTAGTATAACTGATTACAATGAGCAGTTCTTC
CDR3: CASSITDYNEQFF

D: NA
size: NA
V: TRBV2
J: TRBJ2-2
DNA: TGTGCCAGCAAGAAGAGCCACAACACCGGGGAGCTGTTTTTT
CDR3: CASKKSHNTGELFF

D: NA
size: NA
V: TRBV9
J: TRBJ2-7
DNA: TGTGCCAGCAGCGAAACCCCACAGGGATTAGACGAGCAGTACTTC
CDR3: CASSETPQGLDEQYF

D: NA
size: NA
V: TRBV28
J: TRBJ2-5
DNA: TGTGCCAGCAGCCCTGGGGGAGAGACCCAGTACTTC
CDR3: CASSPGGETQYF

D: NA
size: NA
V: TRBV28
J: TRBJ1-3
DNA: TGTGCCAGCAGTCTACCGGTTGGGTTGGGGAACACCATATATTTT
CDR3: CASSLPVGLGNTIYF

D: NA
size: NA
V: TRBV4-1
J: TRBJ1-1
DNA: TGCGCCAGCAGCCAAGATACGCGGGCCCGGGGGGTACGGGGCACTGAAGCTTTCTTT
CDR3: CASSQDTRARGVRGTEAFF

D: TRBD1
size: NA
V: TRBV2
J: TRBJ2-4
DNA: TGTGCCAGCGGGACAGCTAAAAACATTCAGTACTTC
CDR3: CASGTAKNIQYF